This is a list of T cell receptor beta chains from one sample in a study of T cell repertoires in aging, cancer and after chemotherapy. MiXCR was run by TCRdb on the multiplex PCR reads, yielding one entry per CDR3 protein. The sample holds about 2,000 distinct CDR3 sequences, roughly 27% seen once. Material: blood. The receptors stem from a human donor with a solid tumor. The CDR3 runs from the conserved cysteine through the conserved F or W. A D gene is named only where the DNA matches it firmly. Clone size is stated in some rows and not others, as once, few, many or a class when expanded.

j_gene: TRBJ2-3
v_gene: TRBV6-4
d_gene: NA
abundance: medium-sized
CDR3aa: CASSEDGSVHTDTQYF
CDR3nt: TGTGCCAGCAGTGAAGACGGGAGTGTTCACACAGATACGCAGTATTTT

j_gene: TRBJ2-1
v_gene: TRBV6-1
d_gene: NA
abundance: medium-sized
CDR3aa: CASSEGEYNEQFF
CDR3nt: TGTGCCAGCAGTGAGGGGGAGTACAATGAGCAGTTCTTC

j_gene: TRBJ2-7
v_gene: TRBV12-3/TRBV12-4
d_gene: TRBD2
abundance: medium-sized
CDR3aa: CASSFRTSGTNEQYF
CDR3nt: TGTGCCAGCAGTTTCCGGACTAGCGGGACTAACGAGCAGTACTTC

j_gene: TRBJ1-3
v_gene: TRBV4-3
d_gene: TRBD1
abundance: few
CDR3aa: CASSTWDSSGNTIYF
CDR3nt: TGCGCCAGCAGCACCTGGGACAGCTCTGGAAACACCATATATTTT

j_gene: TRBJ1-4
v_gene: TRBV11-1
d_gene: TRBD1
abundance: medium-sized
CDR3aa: CASSTGTGGELFF
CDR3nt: TGTGCCAGCAGCACCGGGACAGGGGGCGAACTGTTTTTT

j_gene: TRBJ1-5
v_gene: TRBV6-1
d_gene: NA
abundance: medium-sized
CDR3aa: CASRQGSGQPQHF
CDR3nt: TGTGCCAGCAGGCAGGGGTCGGGTCAGCCCCAGCATTTT

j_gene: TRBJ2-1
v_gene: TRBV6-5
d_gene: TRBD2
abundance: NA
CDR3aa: CASIPELAGGNEQFF
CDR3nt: TGTGCCAGCATTCCAGAGCTAGCGGGAGGCAATGAGCAGTTCTTC

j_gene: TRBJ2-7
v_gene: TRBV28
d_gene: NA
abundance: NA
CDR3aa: CASSLSQRQYEQYF
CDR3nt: TGTGCCAGCAGTTTATCCCAGCGCCAGTACGAGCAGTACTTC

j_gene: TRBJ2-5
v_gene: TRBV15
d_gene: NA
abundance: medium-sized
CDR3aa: CATSRDERETQYF
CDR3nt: TGTGCCACCAGCAGAGACGAGCGAGAGACCCAGTACTTC

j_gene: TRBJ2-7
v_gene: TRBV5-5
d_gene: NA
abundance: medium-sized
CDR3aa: CASSEGTYEQYF
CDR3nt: TGTGCCAGCAGCGAAGGGACCTACGAGCAGTACTTC

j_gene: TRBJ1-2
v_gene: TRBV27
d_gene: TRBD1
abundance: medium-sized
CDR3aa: CASSSPSSGQGNYGYTF
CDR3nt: TGTGCCAGCAGTTCCCCTTCTTCTGGACAGGGGAACTATGGCTACACCTTC

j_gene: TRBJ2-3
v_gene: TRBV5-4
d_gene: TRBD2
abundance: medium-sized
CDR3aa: CASRAGTSGRSTDTQYF
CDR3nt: TGTGCCAGCAGAGCCGGGACTAGCGGGAGAAGCACAGATACGCAGTATTTT

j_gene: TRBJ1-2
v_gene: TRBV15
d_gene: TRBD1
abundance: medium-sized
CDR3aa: CATSKGTEDYGYTF
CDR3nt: TGTGCCACCAGCAAAGGGACAGAAGACTATGGCTACACCTTC

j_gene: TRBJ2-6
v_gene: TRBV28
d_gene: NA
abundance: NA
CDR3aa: CASSIRLGGANVLTF
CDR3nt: TGTGCCAGCAGTATCAGATTGGGGGGGGCCAACGTCCTGACTTTC

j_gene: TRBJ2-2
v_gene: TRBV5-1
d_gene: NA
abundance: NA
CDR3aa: CASSLVHTGELFF
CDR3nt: TGCGCCAGCAGCTTGGTGCACACCGGGGAGCTGTTTTTT

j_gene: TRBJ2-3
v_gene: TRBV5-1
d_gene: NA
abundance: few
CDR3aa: CASSLRRITDTQYF
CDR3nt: TGCGCCAGCAGCTTGCGGCGGATAACAGATACGCAGTATTTT

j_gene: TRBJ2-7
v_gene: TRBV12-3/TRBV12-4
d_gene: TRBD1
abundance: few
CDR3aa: CASSYRGSSYEQYF
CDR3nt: TGTGCCAGCAGTTACAGGGGATCCTCCTACGAGCAGTACTTC

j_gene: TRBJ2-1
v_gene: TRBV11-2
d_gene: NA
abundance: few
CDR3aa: CASSRIRKPLSGSSYNEQFF
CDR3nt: TGTGCCAGCAGCCGCATACGAAAACCCCTCAGCGGAAGCTCCTACAATGAGCAGTTCTTC

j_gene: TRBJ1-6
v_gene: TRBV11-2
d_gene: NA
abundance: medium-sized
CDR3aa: CASSLEVSGYSPLHF
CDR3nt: TGTGCCAGCAGCTTAGAAGTGTCAGGATATTCACCCCTCCACTTT

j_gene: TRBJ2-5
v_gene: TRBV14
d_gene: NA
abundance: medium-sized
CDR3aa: CASSMQETQYF
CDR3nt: TGTGCCAGCAGCATGCAAGAGACCCAGTACTTC

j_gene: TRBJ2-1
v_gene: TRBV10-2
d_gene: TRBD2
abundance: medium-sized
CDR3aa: CASSGPGTSGSGEQFF
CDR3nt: TGCGCCAGCAGTGGCCCCGGGACTAGCGGGAGTGGTGAGCAGTTCTTC

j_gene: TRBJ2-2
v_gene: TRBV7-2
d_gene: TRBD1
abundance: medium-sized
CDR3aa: CASSLGGTGWTGELFF
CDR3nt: TGTGCCAGCAGCTTAGGTGGGACAGGGTGGACCGGGGAGCTGTTTTTT

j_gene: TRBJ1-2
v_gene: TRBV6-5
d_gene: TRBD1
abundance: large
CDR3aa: CASRDRVGYGYTF
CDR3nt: TGTGCCAGCCGCGACAGGGTGGGTTATGGCTACACCTTC

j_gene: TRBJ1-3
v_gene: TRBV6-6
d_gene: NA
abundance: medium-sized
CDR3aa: CASSTSPAGNTIYF
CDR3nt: TGTGCCAGCAGTACTTCCCCGGCTGGAAACACCATATATTTT

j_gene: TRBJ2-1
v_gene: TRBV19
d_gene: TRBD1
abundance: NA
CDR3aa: CASSITGTGSFNEQFF
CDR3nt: TGTGCCAGTAGTATTACCGGGACAGGGTCTTTCAATGAGCAGTTCTTC

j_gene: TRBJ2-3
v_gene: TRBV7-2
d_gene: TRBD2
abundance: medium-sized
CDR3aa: CASSYASGRPADTQYF
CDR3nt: TGTGCCAGCAGCTACGCTAGCGGGAGGCCCGCAGATACGCAGTATTTT

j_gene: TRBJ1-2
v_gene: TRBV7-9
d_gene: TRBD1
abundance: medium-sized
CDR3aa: CASSFRDRVLTDYGYTF
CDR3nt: TGTGCCAGCAGCTTTAGGGACAGGGTTCTCACCGACTATGGCTACACCTTC

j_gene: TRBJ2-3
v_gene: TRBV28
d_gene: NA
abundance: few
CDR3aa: CASSFRDTQYF
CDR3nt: TGTGCCAGCAGTTTTAGAGATACGCAGTATTTT

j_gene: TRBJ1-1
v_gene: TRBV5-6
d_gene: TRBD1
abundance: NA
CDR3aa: CATRQGAWTEAFF
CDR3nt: TGTGCCACCCGACAGGGGGCGTGGACTGAAGCTTTCTTT

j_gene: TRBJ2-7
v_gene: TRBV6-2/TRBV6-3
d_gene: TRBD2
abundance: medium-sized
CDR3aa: CASSYSLAGGPSGQYF
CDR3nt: TGTGCCAGCAGTTACTCCCTAGCGGGAGGCCCCTCCGGACAGTACTTC

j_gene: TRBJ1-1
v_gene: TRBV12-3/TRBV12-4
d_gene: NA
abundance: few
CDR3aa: CASSEKTQGLRLENTEAFF
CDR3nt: TGTGCCAGCAGTGAGAAAACGCAGGGCCTCAGGCTGGAGAACACTGAAGCTTTCTTT

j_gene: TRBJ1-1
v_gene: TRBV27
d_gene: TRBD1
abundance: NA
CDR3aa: CASSSETGFMNTEAFF
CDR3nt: TGTGCCAGCAGTTCCGAGACAGGGTTTATGAACACTGAAGCTTTCTTT

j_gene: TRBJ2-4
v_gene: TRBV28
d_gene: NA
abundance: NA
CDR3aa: CASSSPFSGPSVGAKNIQYF
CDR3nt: TGTGCCAGCAGTTCCCCCTTCTCGGGTCCTTCCGTGGGGGCCAAAAACATTCAGTACTTC

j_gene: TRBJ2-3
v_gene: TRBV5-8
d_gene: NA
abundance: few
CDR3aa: CASSLAVLRSTDTQYF
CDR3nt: TGTGCCAGCAGCTTGGCGGTCCTGCGGAGCACAGATACGCAGTATTTT

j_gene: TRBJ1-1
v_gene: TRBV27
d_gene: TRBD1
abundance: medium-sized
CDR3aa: CASSEDRARGTEAFF
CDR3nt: TGTGCCAGCAGTGAAGACAGGGCGAGGGGCACTGAAGCTTTCTTT

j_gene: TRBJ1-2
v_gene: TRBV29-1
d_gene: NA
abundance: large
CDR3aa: CSAREDYGYTF
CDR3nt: TGCAGCGCCAGGGAAGACTATGGCTACACCTTC

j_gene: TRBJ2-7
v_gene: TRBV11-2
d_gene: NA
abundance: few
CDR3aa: CASSFTGTSSYEQYF
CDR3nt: TGTGCCAGCAGCTTTACCGGGACGAGCTCCTACGAGCAGTACTTC

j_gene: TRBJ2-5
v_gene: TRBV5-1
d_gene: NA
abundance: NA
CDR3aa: CASSFSLETQYF
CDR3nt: TGCGCCAGCAGCTTCTCCTTAGAGACCCAGTACTTC

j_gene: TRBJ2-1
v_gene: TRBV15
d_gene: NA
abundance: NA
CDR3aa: CATSRMGGGGGEQFF
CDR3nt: TGTGCCACCAGCCGAATGGGGGGGGGGGGCGGTGAGCAGTTCTTC

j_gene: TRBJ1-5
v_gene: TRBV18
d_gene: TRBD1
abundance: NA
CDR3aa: CASSPGTGAKQPQHF
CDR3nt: TGTGCCAGCTCACCCGGGACAGGGGCAAAGCAGCCCCAGCATTTT

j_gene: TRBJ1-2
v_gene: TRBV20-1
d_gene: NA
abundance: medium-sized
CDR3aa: CSARYYGYTF
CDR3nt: TGCAGTGCTAGATACTATGGCTACACCTTC